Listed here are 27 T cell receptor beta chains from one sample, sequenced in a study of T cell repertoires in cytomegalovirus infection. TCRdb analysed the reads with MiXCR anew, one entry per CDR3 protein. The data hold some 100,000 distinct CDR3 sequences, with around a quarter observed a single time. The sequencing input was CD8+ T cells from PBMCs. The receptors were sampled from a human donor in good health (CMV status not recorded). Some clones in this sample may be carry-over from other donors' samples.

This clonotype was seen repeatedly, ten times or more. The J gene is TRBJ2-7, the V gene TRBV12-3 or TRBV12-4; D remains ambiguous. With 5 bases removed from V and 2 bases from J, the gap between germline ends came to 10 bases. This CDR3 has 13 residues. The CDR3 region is CASSPQVTYEQYF. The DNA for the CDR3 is TGTGCCAGCAGTCCCCAGGTCACCTACGAGCAGTACTTC.

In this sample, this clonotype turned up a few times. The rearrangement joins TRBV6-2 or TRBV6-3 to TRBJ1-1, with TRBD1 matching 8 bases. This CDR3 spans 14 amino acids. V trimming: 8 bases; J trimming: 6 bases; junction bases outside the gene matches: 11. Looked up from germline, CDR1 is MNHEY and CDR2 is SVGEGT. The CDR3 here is CASSHSGGFSEAFF. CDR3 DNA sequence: TGTGCCAGCTCACACTCAGGGGGCTTCTCTGAAGCTTTCTTT.

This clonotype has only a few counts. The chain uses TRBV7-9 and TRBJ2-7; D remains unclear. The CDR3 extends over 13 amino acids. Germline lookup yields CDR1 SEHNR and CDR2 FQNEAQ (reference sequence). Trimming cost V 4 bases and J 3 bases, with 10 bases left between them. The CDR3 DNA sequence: TGTGCCAGCAGCTCCCCCGGGTACTACGAGCAGTACTTC. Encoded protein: CASSSPGYYEQYF.

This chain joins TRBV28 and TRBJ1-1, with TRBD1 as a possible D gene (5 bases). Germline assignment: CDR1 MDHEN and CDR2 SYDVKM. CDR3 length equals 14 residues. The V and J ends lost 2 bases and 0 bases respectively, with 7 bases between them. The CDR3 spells CASSLGRVNTEAFF. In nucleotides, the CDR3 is TGTGCCAGCAGTTTAGGCAGGGTGAACACTGAAGCTTTCTTT.

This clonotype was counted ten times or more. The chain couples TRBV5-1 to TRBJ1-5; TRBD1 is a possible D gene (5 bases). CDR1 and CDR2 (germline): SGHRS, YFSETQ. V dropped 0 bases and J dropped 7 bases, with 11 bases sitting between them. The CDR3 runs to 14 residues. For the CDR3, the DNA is TGCGCCAGCAGCTTGGCCCAGGGAGAGCAGCCCCAGCATTTT. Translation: CASSLAQGEQPQHF.

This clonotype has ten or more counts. The CDR3 DNA sequence: TGCGCCAGCAGCCAAGATAGATTACACGCACAGCAGAACACTGAAGCTTTCTTT. As protein: CASSQDRLHAQQNTEAFF. The chain links TRBV4-3 to TRBJ1-1, with D unclear. The CDR3 length is 18 residues. Looked up from germline, CDR1 is LGHNA and CDR2 is YSLEER. Trimming shortened V by 0 bases and J by 1 base, and 18 bases separated the two germline ends.

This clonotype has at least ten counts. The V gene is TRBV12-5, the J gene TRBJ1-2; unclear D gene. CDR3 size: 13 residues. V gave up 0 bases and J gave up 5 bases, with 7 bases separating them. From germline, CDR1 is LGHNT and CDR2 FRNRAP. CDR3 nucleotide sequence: TGTGCTAGTGGTTTGGTCGAAAGGTATGGCTACACCTTC. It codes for CASGLVERYGYTF.

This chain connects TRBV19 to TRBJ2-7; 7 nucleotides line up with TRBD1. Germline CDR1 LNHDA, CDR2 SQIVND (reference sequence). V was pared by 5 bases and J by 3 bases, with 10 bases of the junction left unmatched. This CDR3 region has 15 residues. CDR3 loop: CASSPLRDRNYEQYF. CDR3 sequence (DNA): TGTGCCAGTAGTCCTCTCCGGGACAGAAACTACGAGCAGTACTTC.

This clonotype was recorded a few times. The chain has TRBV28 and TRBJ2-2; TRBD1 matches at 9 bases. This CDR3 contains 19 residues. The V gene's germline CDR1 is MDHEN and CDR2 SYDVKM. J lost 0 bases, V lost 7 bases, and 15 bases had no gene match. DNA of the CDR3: TGTGCCAGCACCTTTAGGTATGGGACAGGGACCGCGAACACCGGGGAGCTGTTTTTT. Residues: CASTFRYGTGTANTGELFF.

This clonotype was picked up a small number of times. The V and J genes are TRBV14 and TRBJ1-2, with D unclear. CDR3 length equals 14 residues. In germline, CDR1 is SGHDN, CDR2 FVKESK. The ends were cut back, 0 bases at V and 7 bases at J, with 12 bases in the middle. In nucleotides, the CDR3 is TGTGCCAGCAGCCAAGATGCGACCTCCACTGGCTACACCTTC. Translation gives CASSQDATSTGYTF.

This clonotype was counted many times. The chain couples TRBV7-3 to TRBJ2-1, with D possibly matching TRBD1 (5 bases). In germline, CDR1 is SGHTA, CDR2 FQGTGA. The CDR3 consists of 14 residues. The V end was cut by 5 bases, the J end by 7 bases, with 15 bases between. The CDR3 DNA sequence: TGTGCCAGCAGCAAAGAAGGGGTGGGGAATGAGCAGTTCTTC. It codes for CASSKEGVGNEQFF.

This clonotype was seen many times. The CDR3 sequence: CASSDRGRTSRQPQHF. The CDR3 region has the DNA TGTGCCAGCAGTGACAGGGGGCGAACTTCCCGTCAGCCCCAGCATTTT. The chain is built from TRBV6-1 and TRBJ1-5; 8 bases are a match to TRBD1. V trimming: 3 bases; J trimming: 6 bases; junction bases outside the gene matches: 10. CDR3 length: 16 residues. The V gene's germline CDR1 is MNHNS and CDR2 SASEGT.

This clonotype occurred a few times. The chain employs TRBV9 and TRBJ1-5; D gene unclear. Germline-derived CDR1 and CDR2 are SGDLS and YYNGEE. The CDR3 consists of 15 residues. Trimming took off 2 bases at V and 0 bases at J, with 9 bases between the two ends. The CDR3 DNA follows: TGTGCCAGCAGCGTTGGAGGGTATAGCAATCAGCCCCAGCATTTT. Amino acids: CASSVGGYSNQPQHF.

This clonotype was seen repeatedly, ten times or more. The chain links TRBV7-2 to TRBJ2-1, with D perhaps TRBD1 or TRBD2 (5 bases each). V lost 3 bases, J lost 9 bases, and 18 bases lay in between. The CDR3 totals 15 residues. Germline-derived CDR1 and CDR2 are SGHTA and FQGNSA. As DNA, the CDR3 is TGTGCCAGCAGCTTCCCCTCGAGAGGGGTACTTGAGCAGTTCTTC. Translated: CASSFPSRGVLEQFF.

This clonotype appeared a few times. CDR3: CASSFRAGRDTQYF. CDR3 bases: TGTGCCAGCAGCTTCCGGGCCGGGCGGGATACGCAGTATTTT. The chain couples TRBV5-6 to TRBJ2-3; no clear D. CDR1 is SGHDT, CDR2 YYEEEE, per germline. This CDR3 region has 14 residues. V was pared by 2 bases and J by 6 bases, with 13 bases between.

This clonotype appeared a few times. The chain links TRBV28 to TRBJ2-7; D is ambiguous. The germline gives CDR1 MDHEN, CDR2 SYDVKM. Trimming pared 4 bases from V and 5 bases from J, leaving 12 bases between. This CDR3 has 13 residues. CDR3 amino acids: CASSSRLRDEQYF. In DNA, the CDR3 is TGTGCCAGCAGTTCCCGGCTCCGGGACGAGCAGTACTTC. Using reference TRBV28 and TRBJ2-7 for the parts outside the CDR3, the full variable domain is DVKVTQSSRYLVKRTGEKVFLECVQDMDHENMFWYRQDPGLGLRLIYFSYDVKMKEKGDIPEGYSVSREKKERFSLILESASTNQTSMYLCASSSRLRDEQYFGPGTRLTVT.

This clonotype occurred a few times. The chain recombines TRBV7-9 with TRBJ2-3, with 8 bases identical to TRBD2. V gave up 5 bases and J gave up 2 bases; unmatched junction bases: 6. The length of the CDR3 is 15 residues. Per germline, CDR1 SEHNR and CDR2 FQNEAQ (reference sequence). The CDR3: CASSPGGGTTDTQYF. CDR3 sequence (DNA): TGTGCCAGCAGCCCGGGAGGGGGGACCACAGATACGCAGTATTTT. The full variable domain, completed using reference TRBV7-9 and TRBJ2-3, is DTGVSQNPRHKITKRGQNVTFRCDPISEHNRLYWYRQTLGQGPEFLTYFQNEAQLEKSRLLSDRFSAERPKGSFSTLEIQRTEQGDSAMYLCASSPGGGTTDTQYFGPGTRLTVL.

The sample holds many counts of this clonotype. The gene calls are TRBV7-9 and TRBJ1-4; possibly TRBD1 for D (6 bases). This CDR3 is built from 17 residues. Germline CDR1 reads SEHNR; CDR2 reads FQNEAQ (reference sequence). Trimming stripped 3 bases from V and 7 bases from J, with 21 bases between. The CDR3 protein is CASSFPDPQGGGEKLFF. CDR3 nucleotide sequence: TGTGCCAGCAGCTTCCCAGACCCACAGGGAGGAGGTGAAAAACTGTTTTTT.

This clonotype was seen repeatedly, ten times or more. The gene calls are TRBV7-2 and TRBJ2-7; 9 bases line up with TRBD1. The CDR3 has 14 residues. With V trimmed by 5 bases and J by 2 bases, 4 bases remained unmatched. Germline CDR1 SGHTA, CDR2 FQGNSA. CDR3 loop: CASSRGQGAYEQYF. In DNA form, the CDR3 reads TGTGCCAGCAGCCGGGGACAGGGAGCCTACGAGCAGTACTTC. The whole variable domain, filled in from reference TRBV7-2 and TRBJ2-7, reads GAGVSQSPSNKVTEKGKDVELRCDPISGHTALYWYRQSLGQGLEFLIYFQGNSAPDKSGLPSDRFSAERTGGSVSTLTIQRTQQEDSAVYLCASSRGQGAYEQYFGPGTRLTVT.

The CDR3 region has the DNA TGTGCCAGCACGGGGGGGTACGAGCAGTACTTC. Translated: CASTGGYEQYF. The rearrangement links TRBV28 to TRBJ2-7; 8 bases line up with TRBD2. There are 11 residues in the CDR3. CDR1 is MDHEN and CDR2 is SYDVKM in the germline V gene. Unmatched junction bases numbered 0, after V lost 7 bases and J lost 4 bases.

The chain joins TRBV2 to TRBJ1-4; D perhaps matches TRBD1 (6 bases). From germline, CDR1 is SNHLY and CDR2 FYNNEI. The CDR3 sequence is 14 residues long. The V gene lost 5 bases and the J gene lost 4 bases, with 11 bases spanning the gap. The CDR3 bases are TGTGCCAGCAGTTGGACAGTGATTAATGAAAAACTGTTTTTT. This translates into CASSWTVINEKLFF.

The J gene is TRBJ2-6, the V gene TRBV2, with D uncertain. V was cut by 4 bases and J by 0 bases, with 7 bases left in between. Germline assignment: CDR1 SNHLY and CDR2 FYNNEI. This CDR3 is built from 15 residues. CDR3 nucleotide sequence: TGTGCCAGCAGTGTAGAAGTCTCTGGGGCCAACGTCCTGACTTTC. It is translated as CASSVEVSGANVLTF.

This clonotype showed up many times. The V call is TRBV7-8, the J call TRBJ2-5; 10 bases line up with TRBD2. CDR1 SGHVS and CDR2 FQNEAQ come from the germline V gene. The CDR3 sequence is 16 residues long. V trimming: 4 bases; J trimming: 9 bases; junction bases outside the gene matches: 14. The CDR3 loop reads CASSSPLAGYPGAQYF. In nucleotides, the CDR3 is TGTGCCAGCAGCTCTCCACTAGCGGGGTACCCTGGGGCCCAGTACTTC.

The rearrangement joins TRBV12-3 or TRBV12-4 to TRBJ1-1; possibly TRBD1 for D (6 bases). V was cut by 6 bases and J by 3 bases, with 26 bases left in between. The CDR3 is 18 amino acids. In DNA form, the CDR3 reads TGTGCCAGCAGACAAGACGTAGACCAGGGGAGTGACGACACTGAAGCTTTCTTT. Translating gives CASRQDVDQGSDDTEAFF.

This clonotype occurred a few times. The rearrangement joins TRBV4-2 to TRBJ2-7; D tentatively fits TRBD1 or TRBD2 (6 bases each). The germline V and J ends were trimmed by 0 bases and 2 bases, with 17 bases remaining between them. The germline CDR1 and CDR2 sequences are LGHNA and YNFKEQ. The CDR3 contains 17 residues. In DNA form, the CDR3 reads TGTGCCAGCAGCCAAGAGGGGGCTAGCGAGTTCGCCTACGAGCAGTACTTC. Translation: CASSQEGASEFAYEQYF.

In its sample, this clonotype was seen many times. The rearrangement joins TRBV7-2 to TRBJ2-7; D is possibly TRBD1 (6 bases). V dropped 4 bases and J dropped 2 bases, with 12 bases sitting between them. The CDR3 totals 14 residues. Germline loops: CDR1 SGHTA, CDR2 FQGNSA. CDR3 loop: CASSSGGQPYEQYF. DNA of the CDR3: TGTGCCAGCAGCTCAGGCGGACAGCCCTACGAGCAGTACTTC. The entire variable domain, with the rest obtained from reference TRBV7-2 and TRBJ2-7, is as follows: GAGVSQSPSNKVTEKGKDVELRCDPISGHTALYWYRQSLGQGLEFLIYFQGNSAPDKSGLPSDRFSAERTGGSVSTLTIQRTQQEDSAVYLCASSSGGQPYEQYFGPGTRLTVT.

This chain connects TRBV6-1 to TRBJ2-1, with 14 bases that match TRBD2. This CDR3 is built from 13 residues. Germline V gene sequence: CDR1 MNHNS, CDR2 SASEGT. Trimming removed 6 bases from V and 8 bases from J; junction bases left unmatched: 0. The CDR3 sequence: CASRGLAGDEQFF. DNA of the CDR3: TGTGCCAGCAGGGGACTAGCGGGGGATGAGCAGTTCTTC.